The rows below give T cell receptor beta chains drawn from one sample of a study of blood T cell repertoires in COVID-19. Libraries were prepared by immunoSEQ multiplex PCR; TCRdb keeps only in-frame clonotypes and omits some of them. The table has roughly 160,000 clones, approximately 84% seen once. The sequencing sample was made of peripheral blood. Every receptor here comes from an older man with active or convalescent COVID-19. Each CDR3 is given with its conserved first and last residue. D genes are given only for firm matches. Size values are once, few and many counts, or a class for expanded clones, and some rows have none.

d_gene	v_gene	j_gene	abundance	CDR3nt	CDR3aa
-	TRBV5-1	TRBJ1-1	-	TGCGCCAGCAGCTTGGCCCCGCTGGAGGGGACTGAAGCTTTCTTT	CASSLAPLEGTEAFF
-	TRBV6-2/TRBV6-3	TRBJ2-1	-	TGTGCCAGCAGCGGACCGCCTGGAGGCAATGAGCAGTTCTTC	CASSGPPGGNEQFF
-	TRBV19	TRBJ2-7	-	TGTGCCAGTAGTATAGTTCCAGGGCGCGGCTCCTACGAGCAGTACTTC	CASSIVPGRGSYEQYF
-	TRBV5-1	TRBJ2-5	-	TGCGCCAGCAGCTTGGTCCAGTGGGAGACCCAGTACTTC	CASSLVQWETQYF
TRBD1	TRBV5-1	TRBJ1-1	-	TGCGCCAGCAGGAGTGGGACAGCGAACACTGAAGCTTTCTTT	CASRSGTANTEAFF
TRBD2	TRBV30	TRBJ2-7	-	TGTGCCTGGGCCCCGGGACTAGCGGGAGCGTTCGACGAGCAGTACTTC	CAWAPGLAGAFDEQYF
-	TRBV7-9	TRBJ2-1	-	TGTGCCACCCGCGGCCTGCCCAATGAGCAGTTCTTC	CATRGLPNEQFF
-	TRBV3-1/TRBV3-2	TRBJ2-3	-	TGTGCCAGCAGCCTCAGGTTGTCAGATACGCAGTATTTT	CASSLRLSDTQYF
-	TRBV15	TRBJ2-5	-	TGTGCCACCAGCAGAGCACTCAGGACTACTTGGGAGACCCAGTACTTC	CATSRALRTTWETQYF
TRBD1	TRBV28	TRBJ1-1	-	TGTGCCACCTGGGGACAGGGGGGCACTGAAGCTTTCTTT	CATWGQGGTEAFF
-	TRBV2	TRBJ1-1	-	TGTGCCAGCAGTCGGGATGTGAACACTGAAGCTTTCTTT	CASSRDVNTEAFF
TRBD1	TRBV9	TRBJ1-4	-	TGTGCCAGCAGCCTACGACAGGGGGAAAAACTGTTTTTT	CASSLRQGEKLFF
TRBD1	TRBV28	TRBJ1-4	-	TGTGCCAGCAGTTCCCTCCGGGACAGGGCCACCGAAAAACTGTTTTTT	CASSSLRDRATEKLFF
-	TRBV18	TRBJ1-2	-	TGTGCCAGCTCACCAGGGCAAAACTATGGCTACACCTTC	CASSPGQNYGYTF
-	TRBV18	TRBJ2-5	few	TGTGCCAGCTCACCAGCCTTAGGAGGGTTGGAAGAGACCCAGTACTTC	CASSPALGGLEETQYF
-	TRBV14	TRBJ2-5	-	TGTGCCAGCAGCCAAGATCATAGCTTGGCTGGCCAAGAGACCCAGTACTTC	CASSQDHSLAGQETQYF
TRBD2	TRBV7-2	TRBJ2-1	-	TGTGCCAGCAGCCCCCGCAGGGAGGGCAATGAGCAGTTCTTC	CASSPRREGNEQFF
-	TRBV28	TRBJ2-1	-	TGTGCCAGCAGTTTTGAGGGAGTAAACAATGAGCAGTTCTTC	CASSFEGVNNEQFF
-	TRBV6-1	TRBJ1-1	-	TGTGCCAGCAGTGAAGCGGAGGGGGGGCCCGATGAAGCTTTCTTT	CASSEAEGGPDEAFF
-	TRBV11-2	TRBJ1-3	-	TGTGCCAGCAGCCCAAGAGGGACAATTGAAAACACCATATATTTT	CASSPRGTIENTIYF
-	TRBV7-9	TRBJ2-2	-	TGTGCCAGCAGCTTGAGAACGACTGTCTCGAACACCGGGGAGCTGTTTTTT	CASSLRTTVSNTGELFF
TRBD1	TRBV25-1	TRBJ2-2	-	TGTGCCAGCAAGGGGGCTGTCACCGGGGAGCTGTTTTTT	CASKGAVTGELFF
-	TRBV5-1	TRBJ2-5	-	TGCGCCAGCAGCTTGGCGTCTGGGGCGGAGACCCAGTACTTC	CASSLASGAETQYF
-	TRBV11-3	TRBJ2-1	-	TGTGCCAGCAGCCCACAGAGCAATGAGCAGTTCTTC	CASSPQSNEQFF
TRBD1	TRBV2	TRBJ1-6	-	TGTGCCAGCAGTGGGGACAGGGGCGCCTATAATTCACCCCTCCACTTT	CASSGDRGAYNSPLHF
-	TRBV11-2	TRBJ1-1	-	TGTGCCAGCAGCTTAGAGGGGCTAAAGGGTGAAGCTTTCTTT	CASSLEGLKGEAFF
TRBD2	TRBV6-6	TRBJ2-7	-	TGTGCCAGCACCACGGGGAGCGGGAGGGCCGAGCAGTACTTC	CASTTGSGRAEQYF
-	TRBV19	TRBJ1-2	-	TGTGCCAGTAGTATGGGCTTCCTACAGGGCGCTGGCTACACCTTC	CASSMGFLQGAGYTF
TRBD2	TRBV19	TRBJ2-4	-	TGTGCCAGTAGGGGAGGGGCGGCGGAGGTGAGGGCCAAAAACATTCAGTACTTC	CASRGGAAEVRAKNIQYF
TRBD1	TRBV24-1	TRBJ1-5	-	TGTGCCACCAGTGACCCCGGGACAGGGGATCAGCCCCAGCATTTT	CATSDPGTGDQPQHF
-	TRBV1	TRBJ2-1	-	TGCACCAGCAGCCAGCCCGACAGGGGGTGGGATGAGCAGTTCTTC	CTSSQPDRGWDEQFF
-	TRBV20-1	TRBJ2-7	once	TGCAGTGCTAGTAAGGTATCTACAGGGATTATTCCCTACGAGCAGTACTTC	CSASKVSTGIIPYEQYF
TRBD2	TRBV5-1	TRBJ2-5	-	TGCGCCAGCAGCTTGGCGCTAGCGGGCCAAGAGACCCAGTACTTC	CASSLALAGQETQYF
TRBD1	TRBV7-3	TRBJ1-1	-	TGTGCCAGCAGCTCCGGGACAGGGGGAACTGAAGCTTTCTTT	CASSSGTGGTEAFF
TRBD1	TRBV19	TRBJ1-1	-	TGTGCCAGTATTGCCGGGACAGCCTCGAACACTGAAGCTTTCTTT	CASIAGTASNTEAFF
TRBD1	TRBV28	TRBJ1-1	-	TGTGCCAGCAGTATGGGGACAGACTGGTCTGAAGCTTTCTTT	CASSMGTDWSEAFF
TRBD1	TRBV27	TRBJ1-2	-	TGTGCCAGCAGTGTGGACAGGGGGCCTAGCTATGGCTACACCTTC	CASSVDRGPSYGYTF
-	TRBV27	TRBJ1-2	-	TGTGCCAGCAGTTCTACAGTAGGTGGCTACACCTTC	CASSSTVGGYTF
TRBD1	TRBV24-1	TRBJ1-2	-	TGTGCCACCAGTGACCAGACAGGGCTCGGCTACACCTTC	CATSDQTGLGYTF
TRBD1	TRBV28	TRBJ1-2	once	TGTGCCAGCAGTTTACCCGACAGGGTTAGCTATGGCTACACCTTC	CASSLPDRVSYGYTF
TRBD1	TRBV5-1	TRBJ1-5	-	TGCGCCAGCAGCGAGACAGGGAACAATCAGCCCCAGCATTTT	CASSETGNNQPQHF
-	TRBV29-1	TRBJ1-1	-	TGCAGCGTAATCCGACCGGGAAGGGCCACTGAAGCTTTCTTT	CSVIRPGRATEAFF
-	TRBV27	TRBJ2-1	-	TGTGCCAGCAGTTTAACGGCGGTGAGCTCCTACAATGAGCAGTTCTTC	CASSLTAVSSYNEQFF
-	TRBV18	TRBJ1-3	-	TGTGCCAGCTCACCGCGGACGGCGCGGGGCTCTGGAAACACCATATATTTT	CASSPRTARGSGNTIYF
TRBD1	TRBV7-8	TRBJ1-6	-	TGTGCCAGCAGCCCCGGACAGGGGTGGAATTCACCCCTCCACTTT	CASSPGQGWNSPLHF
-	TRBV3-1/TRBV3-2	TRBJ2-7	-	TGTGCCAGCAGCCAGGAACAGGTAGCCTACGAGCAGTACTTC	CASSQEQVAYEQYF
TRBD1	TRBV12-3/TRBV12-4	TRBJ1-1	-	TGTGCCAGCAGTCAGGACAGGCCCGCCCAAGCTTTCTTT	CASSQDRPAQAFF
TRBD2	TRBV24-1	TRBJ2-1	-	TGTGCCACCAGTGATTTGCGGCCTAGCGGGAGCTATGAGCAGTTCTTC	CATSDLRPSGSYEQFF
-	TRBV30	TRBJ1-2	-	TGTGCCTGGAGTGTGGGGAGAATGAACTATGGCTACACCTTC	CAWSVGRMNYGYTF
-	TRBV3-1/TRBV3-2	TRBJ1-5	-	TGTGCCAGCAGCCAAGGAGGATTAGGGGCAGCCCAGCATTTT	CASSQGGLGAAQHF
-	TRBV27	TRBJ1-6	once	TGTGCCAGCAAGCTGGTCGGGGGGCTTTCACCCCTCCACTTT	CASKLVGGLSPLHF
TRBD1	TRBV6-5	TRBJ2-7	-	TGTGCCAGCAGACCTTCAGGACAGGGTTTGCGGGAGCAGTACTTC	CASRPSGQGLREQYF
-	TRBV3-1/TRBV3-2	TRBJ1-2	-	TGTGCCAGCAGCCAACCTCGAGGCAGGGGTACGGGCTATGGCTACACCTTC	CASSQPRGRGTGYGYTF